This T cell receptor beta chain was observed in a study of blood T cell repertoires in COVID-19. On the study more broadly: From T cells, B-cell-depleted T cells, or PBMCs came the material, which was cDNA or gDNA.

Per germline, CDR1 LGHDT and CDR2 YNNKEL (reference sequence). This CDR3 comprises 16 residues. V was trimmed by 0 bases and J by 7 bases, leaving 15 bases between them. Libraries were prepared by immunoSEQ multiplex PCR; TCRdb keeps only in-frame clonotypes and omits some of them. The profile shows fewer than 200,000 clones, around four fifths of them singletons. Those who participated ranged in age from roughly 18 to 90 years and resided in about two dozen US areas. Participants had their cohort set by participant-reported clinical history. This receptor was identified in a woman in her fifties or sixties in a cohort exposed to, infected with or recovered from COVID-19 (not recorded which). This rearrangement joins TRBV3-1 (or the pseudogene TRBV3-2) to TRBJ1-4, with D perhaps TRBD1 (5 bases). Sequencing was carried out using PBMCs or T cells enriched from blood (not recorded which). CDR3 loop: CASSQDSGGRGEKLFF. The CDR3 nucleotides read TGTGCCAGCAGCCAAGATAGCGGGGGGAGAGGTGAAAAACTGTTTTTT.